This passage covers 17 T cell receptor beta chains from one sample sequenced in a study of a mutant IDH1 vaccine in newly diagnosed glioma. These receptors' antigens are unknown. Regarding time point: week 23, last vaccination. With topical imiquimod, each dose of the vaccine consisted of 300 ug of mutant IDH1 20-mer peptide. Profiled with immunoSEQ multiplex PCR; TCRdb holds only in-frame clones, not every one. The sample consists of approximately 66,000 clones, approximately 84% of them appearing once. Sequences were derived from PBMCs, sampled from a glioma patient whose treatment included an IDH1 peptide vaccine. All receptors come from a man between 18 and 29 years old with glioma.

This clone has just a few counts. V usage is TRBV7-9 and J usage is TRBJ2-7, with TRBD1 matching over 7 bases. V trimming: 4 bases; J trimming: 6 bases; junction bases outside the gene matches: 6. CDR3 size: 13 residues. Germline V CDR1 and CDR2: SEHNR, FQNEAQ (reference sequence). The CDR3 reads CASSSYRGGEQYF. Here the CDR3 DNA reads TGTGCCAGCAGCTCTTACAGGGGTGGCGAGCAGTACTTC.

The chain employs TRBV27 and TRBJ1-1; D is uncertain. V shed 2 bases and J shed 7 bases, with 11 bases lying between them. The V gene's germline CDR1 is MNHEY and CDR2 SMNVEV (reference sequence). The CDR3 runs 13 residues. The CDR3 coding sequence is TGTGCCAGCAGTTTAATCGCGACAAGTGAAGCTTTCTTT. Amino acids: CASSLIATSEAFF.

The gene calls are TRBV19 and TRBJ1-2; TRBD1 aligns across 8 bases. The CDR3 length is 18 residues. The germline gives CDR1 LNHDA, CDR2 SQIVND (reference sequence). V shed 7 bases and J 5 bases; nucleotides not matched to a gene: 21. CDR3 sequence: CASTDAGESGTGWYGYTF. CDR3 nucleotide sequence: TGTGCCAGTACCGACGCTGGTGAATCCGGGACAGGCTGGTATGGCTACACCTTC.

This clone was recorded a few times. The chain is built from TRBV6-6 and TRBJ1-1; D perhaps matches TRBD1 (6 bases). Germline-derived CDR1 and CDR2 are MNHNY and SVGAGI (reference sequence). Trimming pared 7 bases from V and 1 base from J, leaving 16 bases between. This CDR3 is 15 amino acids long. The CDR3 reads CASILLGAPNTEAFF. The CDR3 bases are TGTGCCAGCATTCTACTGGGGGCCCCGAACACTGAAGCTTTCTTT.

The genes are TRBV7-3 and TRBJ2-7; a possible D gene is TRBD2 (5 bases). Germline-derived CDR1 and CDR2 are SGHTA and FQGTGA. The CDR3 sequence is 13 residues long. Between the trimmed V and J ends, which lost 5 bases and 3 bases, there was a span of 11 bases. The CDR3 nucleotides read TGTGCCAGCAGCGCCGGACGGGACTACGAGCAGTACTTC. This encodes CASSAGRDYEQYF.

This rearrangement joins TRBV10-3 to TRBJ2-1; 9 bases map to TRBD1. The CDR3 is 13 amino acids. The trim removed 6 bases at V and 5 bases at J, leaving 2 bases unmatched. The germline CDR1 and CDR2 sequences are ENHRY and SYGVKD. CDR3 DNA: TGTGCCATCAGCGGGACAGGGAACAATGAGCAGTTCTTC. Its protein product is CAISGTGNNEQFF.

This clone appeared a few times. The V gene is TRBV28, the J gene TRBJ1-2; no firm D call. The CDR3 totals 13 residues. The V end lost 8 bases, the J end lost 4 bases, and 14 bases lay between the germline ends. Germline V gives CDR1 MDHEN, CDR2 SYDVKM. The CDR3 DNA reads TGTGCCAGCGCACTGAGGGCTGGCTATGGCTACACCTTC. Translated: CASALRAGYGYTF.

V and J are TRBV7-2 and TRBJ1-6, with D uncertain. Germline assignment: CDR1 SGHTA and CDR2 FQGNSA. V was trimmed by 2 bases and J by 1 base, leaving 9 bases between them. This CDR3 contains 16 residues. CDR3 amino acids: CASSLNSGSYNSPLHF. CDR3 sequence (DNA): TGTGCCAGCAGCTTAAATTCGGGTTCCTATAATTCACCCCTCCACTTT.

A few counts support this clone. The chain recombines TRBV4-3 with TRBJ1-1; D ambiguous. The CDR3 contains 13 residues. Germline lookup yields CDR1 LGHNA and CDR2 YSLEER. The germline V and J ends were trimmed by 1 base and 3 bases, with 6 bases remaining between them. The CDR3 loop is CASSQGGYTEAFF. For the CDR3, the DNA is TGCGCCAGCAGCCAAGGGGGATACACTGAAGCTTTCTTT.

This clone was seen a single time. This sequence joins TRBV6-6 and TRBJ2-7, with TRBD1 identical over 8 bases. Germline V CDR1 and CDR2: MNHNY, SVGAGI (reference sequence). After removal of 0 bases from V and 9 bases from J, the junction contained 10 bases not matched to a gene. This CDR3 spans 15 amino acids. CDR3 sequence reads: CASSYSGQGPHWQYF. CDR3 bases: TGTGCCAGCAGTTACTCAGGACAGGGCCCCCACTGGCAGTACTTC.

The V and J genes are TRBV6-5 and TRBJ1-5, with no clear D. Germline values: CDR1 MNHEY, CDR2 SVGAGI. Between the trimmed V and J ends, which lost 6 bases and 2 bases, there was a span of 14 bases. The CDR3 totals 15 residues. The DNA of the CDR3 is TGTGCCAGCAGCCGTGATACACGGGGCAATCAGCCCCAGCATTTT. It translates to CASSRDTRGNQPQHF.

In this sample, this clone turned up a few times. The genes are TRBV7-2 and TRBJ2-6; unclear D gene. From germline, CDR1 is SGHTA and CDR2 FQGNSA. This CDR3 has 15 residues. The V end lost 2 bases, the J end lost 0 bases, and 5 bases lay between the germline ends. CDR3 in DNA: TGTGCCAGCAGCTTATGGAGCTCTGGGGCCAACGTCCTGACTTTC. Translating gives CASSLWSSGANVLTF.

The CDR3 protein is CASSGTGAINSPLHF. CDR3 DNA: TGTGCCAGCAGTGGGACAGGGGCGATCAATTCACCCCTCCACTTT. The J gene is TRBJ1-6, the V gene TRBV25-1; 9 positions match TRBD1. Germline V gives CDR1 MGHDK, CDR2 SYGVNS. The CDR3 runs 15 residues. Trimming cost V 4 bases and J 7 bases; bases outside gene matches: 5. Variable domain in full (rest from reference TRBV25-1 and TRBJ1-6): EADIYQTPRYLVIGTGKKITLECSQTMGHDKMYWYQQDPGMELHLIHYSYGVNSTEKGDLSSESTVSRIRTEHFPLTLESARPSHTSQYLCASSGTGAINSPLHFGNGTRLTVT.

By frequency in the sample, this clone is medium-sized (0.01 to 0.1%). CDR3 DNA: TGTGCCAGCAGTTTAGGGACAGGGAATTTGGGAACTGAAGCTTTCTTT. As protein: CASSLGTGNLGTEAFF. V and J are TRBV27 and TRBJ1-1, with TRBD1 matching over 9 bases. Germline CDR1 is MNHEY and CDR2 is SMNVEV (reference sequence). This CDR3 is 16 amino acids long. With 2 bases clipped from V and 5 bases from J, the junction kept 9 bases outside the gene matches.

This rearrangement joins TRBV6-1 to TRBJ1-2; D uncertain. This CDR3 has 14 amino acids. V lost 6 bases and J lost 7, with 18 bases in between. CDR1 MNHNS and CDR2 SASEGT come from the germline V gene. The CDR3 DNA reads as TGTGCCAGCAGGAGGGCAGGTGGCATAGTTGGCTACACCTTC. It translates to CASRRAGGIVGYTF.

The CDR3 sequence is CSGAGGARDTQYF. CDR3 bases: TGCAGCGGGGCGGGTGGGGCCAGAGATACGCAGTATTTT. This chain connects TRBV29-1 to TRBJ2-3; possibly TRBD1 or TRBD2 for D (5 bases each). V was shortened by 7 bases and J by 5 bases, with 16 bases between the two germline ends. This CDR3 comprises 13 residues. In germline, CDR1 is SQVTM, CDR2 ANQGSEA.

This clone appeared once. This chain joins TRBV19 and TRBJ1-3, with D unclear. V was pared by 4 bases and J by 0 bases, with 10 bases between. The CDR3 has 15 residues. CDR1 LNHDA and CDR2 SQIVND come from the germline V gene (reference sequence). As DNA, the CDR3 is TGTGCCAGTAGTAAGGACGGAGTCTCTGGAAACACCATATATTTT. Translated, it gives CASSKDGVSGNTIYF.